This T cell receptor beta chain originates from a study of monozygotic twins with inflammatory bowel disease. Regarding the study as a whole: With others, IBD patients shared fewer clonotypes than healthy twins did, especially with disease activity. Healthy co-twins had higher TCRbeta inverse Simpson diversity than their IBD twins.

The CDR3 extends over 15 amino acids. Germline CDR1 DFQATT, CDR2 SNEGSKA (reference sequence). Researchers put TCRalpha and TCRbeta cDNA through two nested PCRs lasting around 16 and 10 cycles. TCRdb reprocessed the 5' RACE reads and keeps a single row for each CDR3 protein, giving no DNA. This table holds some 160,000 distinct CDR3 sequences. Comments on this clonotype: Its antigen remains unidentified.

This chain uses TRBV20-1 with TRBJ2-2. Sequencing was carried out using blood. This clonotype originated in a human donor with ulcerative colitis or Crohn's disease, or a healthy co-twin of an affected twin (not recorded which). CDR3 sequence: CSARDMAENTGELFF.